The subject of this entry is one TCR beta chain. The antigen remains unidentified. This sample was taken from a study of PD-1 blockade in mismatch repair-deficient tumors. Study-wide points: Tumor-resident clones, often absent from pretreatment blood, expanded after pembrolizumab and then contracted.

Sequenced by immunoSEQ multiplex PCR; TCRdb stores in-frame clones only, minus some. The sample holds 100,000 to 150,000 clones, more than 85% seen once. The TCR-sequenced patients were a few responders to pembrolizumab. V shed 4 bases, J shed 6 bases, and the junction held 7 bases outside the gene matches. The germline CDR1 and CDR2 sequences are MNHNY and SVGAGI (reference sequence). This CDR3 is 15 amino acids long. The sequence came from an adult with mismatch repair-deficient cancer. The sample was peripheral blood, taken 44 weeks after starting pembrolizumab. The J gene is TRBJ2-4, the V gene TRBV6-6, with 9 nucleotides matching TRBD1. The chain's CDR3 is CASSFTPGQGNIQYF. The DNA for the CDR3 is TGTGCCAGCAGTTTCACTCCGGGACAGGGAAACATTCAGTACTTC.